This TCR beta chain was identified during a study of glioma-infiltrating T cells. Points from the study as a whole: Above-expected tissue-blood divergence occurred in all gliomas, most in low-grade ones. Tissue and blood shared very few CDR3 sequences.

The iRepertoire nested amplicon-rescue multiplex PCR amplified TCR alpha and beta CDR3s from RNA. Tissue mRNA or PBMC total RNA, roughly 85-450 ng, went into one-step reverse transcription and amplification. Using its own MiXCR run on the multiplex PCR reads, TCRdb lists one record per CDR3 protein. In the table there are more than 90,000 distinct CDR3 sequences, approximately 40% of which are singletons. Remarks on this clonotype: Its antigen is as yet unknown.

The germline V gene encodes CDR1 LNHNV and CDR2 YYDKDF (reference sequence). This CDR3 comprises 14 residues. Unmatched junction bases numbered 6, after V lost 6 bases and J lost 4 bases. The origin of this receptor is a human donor with low-grade glioma or glioblastoma, undergoing nonglioma brain surgery, or in good health (not recorded which). The V call is TRBV15, the J call TRBJ2-5, with TRBD1 identical over 9 bases. The sequencing sample was made of glioma tissue, nonneoplastic brain tissue, or PBMCs (not recorded which). The CDR3 here is CATRQGAILETQYF. The CDR3 coding sequence is TGTGCCACCAGACAGGGGGCAATTCTAGAGACCCAGTACTTC.